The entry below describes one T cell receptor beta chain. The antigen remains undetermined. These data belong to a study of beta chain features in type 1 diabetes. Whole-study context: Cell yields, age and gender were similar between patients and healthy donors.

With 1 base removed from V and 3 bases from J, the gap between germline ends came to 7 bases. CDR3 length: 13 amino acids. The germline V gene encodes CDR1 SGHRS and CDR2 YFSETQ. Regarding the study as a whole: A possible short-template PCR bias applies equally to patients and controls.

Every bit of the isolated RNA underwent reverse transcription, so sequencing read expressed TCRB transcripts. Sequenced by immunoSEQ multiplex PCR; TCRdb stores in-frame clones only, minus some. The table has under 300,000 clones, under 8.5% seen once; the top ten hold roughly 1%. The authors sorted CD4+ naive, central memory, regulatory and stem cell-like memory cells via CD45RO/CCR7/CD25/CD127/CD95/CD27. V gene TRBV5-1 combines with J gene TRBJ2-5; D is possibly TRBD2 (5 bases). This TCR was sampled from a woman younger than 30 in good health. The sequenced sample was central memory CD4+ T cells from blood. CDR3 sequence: CASSLQAEETQYF. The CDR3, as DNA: TGCGCCAGCAGCTTGCAAGCGGAAGAGACCCAGTACTTC.